This entry concerns a single T cell receptor beta chain. The antigen this receptor binds is unknown. No qualities accompany the bases; no much larger clone lies one base away. This specimen comes from a study of shared T cell receptors in the human thymus (dated by TCRdb to about 2021). Regarding the complete study: The study examined how self-reactive, shared T-cell receptor alpha chains are generated in the human thymus.

The library was produced with the immunoSEQ multiplex PCR assay. Not all clones reach the TCRdb copy of this immuneACCESS table, which keeps in-frame sequences only. Checked studies attribute under half of the gap to unresolved V genes and leave the rest unexplained. Here the sample has hundreds of thousands of clones; approximately 87% occur a single time. The top ten constitute under 0.01% of the sample. The junction shows trimming of 3 bases on V and 6 bases on J, plus 19 bases between the germline ends. Including the terminal cysteine and phenylalanine, the CDR3 comprises 16 residues. Of all the DNA, just the CDR3 is kept, 48 bases in frame from base 1. CDR1 SGDLS and CDR2 YYNGEE are derived from the germline V gene. This sample was also put to use in a study of human thymus T cells. The second publication reports: The donors were immunologically healthy infants in Finland who had open corrective cardiac surgery for congenital heart defects. Thymus tissue was collected as surgical resects that were removed during corrective cardiac surgery. V and J gene segment usage appeared biased in both thymic and peripheral blood repertoires. Highly overlapping thymic TCR repertoires among unrelated individuals were reported in the related research. The study characterized TCR alpha and beta repertoires from eight infant thymus samples and a few related peripheral blood samples. Donor ages ranged from roughly 7 to 250 days, and the cohort comprised six male and a couple of female infants. Thymocytes were freed from the tissue by mechanical means and kept at -70 degrees C as pellets of about 9-30 million cells. A QIAsymphony instrument was used to extract genomic DNA from frozen cell pellets. The immunoSEQ multiplex PCR assay was used to amplify the TCRB and TCRAD loci from a standardized amount of quality-controlled genomic DNA. The amplicons spanned the V(D)J region and were long enough to cover the CDR3 and allow V and J genes to be identified. Through the commercial immunoSEQ service, the amplicons were sequenced on an Illumina platform. Corrections for primer bias and sequencing errors followed previously described methods, while TCRAD and TCRB definitions were based on the IMGT database. The repertoires were analysed using immunoSEQ Analyzer 3.0 and VDJTools for basic statistics, V/J segment usage, diversity estimates, rarefaction and pairwise overlap. Diversity was estimated using the Chao1, ChaoE, Efron-Thisted, Shannon and inverse Simpson indices, and was also estimated on datasets down-sampled to the size of the smallest sample. Repertoire overlap used strict matching of CDR3 nucleotide sequence, V gene and J gene, with Jaccard-based multidimensional scaling clustering. On average, roughly 740,000 unique TCRB clonotypes were obtained from thymus samples, compared with 70,000 to 90,000 from blood samples.

The clonotype was recovered from a boy in the first two years of life with a congenital heart defect. Donor details come from another sample of the same person, matched by shared clones. This receptor chain uses TRBV9 and TRBJ2-1; possibly the D gene is TRBD2, per 5 matching bases. The source material was thymocytes. The nucleotide sequence reads as follows: TGTGCCAGCAGCGCCCAAGTCGGGGAAACGGGCAATGAGCAGTTCTTC. This codes for CASSAQVGETGNEQFF.